This T cell receptor beta chain emerged from a study of T cell repertoires in cytomegalovirus infection. General study points: The study found HLA-C-restricted CMV-specific TCR beta clonotypes dominating the ex vivo response. Cumulative public TCR beta family frequency identified CMV carriers with the relevant HLA.

In this sample, this clonotype turned up a few times. What it binds is not known. TCRdb passed the reads through MiXCR, listing each CDR3 protein once. The data hold roughly 80,000 distinct CDR3 sequences, with roughly a quarter observed a single time. Germline V gives CDR1 MDHEN, CDR2 SYDVKM. The CDR3 extends over 10 amino acids. V was clipped by 4 bases and J by 8 bases, with 3 bases between them. This receptor was obtained from a human donor in good health (CMV status not recorded). Some clones in this sample may be carry-over from other donors' samples. Sequenced here: CD8+ T cells from cultured PBMCs, sampled from culture after CMV antigen stimulation. The genes are TRBV28 and TRBJ1-5; D gene unclear. The CDR3 loop is CASSSKPQHF. The CDR3 bases are TGTGCCAGCAGTTCCAAGCCCCAGCATTTT.